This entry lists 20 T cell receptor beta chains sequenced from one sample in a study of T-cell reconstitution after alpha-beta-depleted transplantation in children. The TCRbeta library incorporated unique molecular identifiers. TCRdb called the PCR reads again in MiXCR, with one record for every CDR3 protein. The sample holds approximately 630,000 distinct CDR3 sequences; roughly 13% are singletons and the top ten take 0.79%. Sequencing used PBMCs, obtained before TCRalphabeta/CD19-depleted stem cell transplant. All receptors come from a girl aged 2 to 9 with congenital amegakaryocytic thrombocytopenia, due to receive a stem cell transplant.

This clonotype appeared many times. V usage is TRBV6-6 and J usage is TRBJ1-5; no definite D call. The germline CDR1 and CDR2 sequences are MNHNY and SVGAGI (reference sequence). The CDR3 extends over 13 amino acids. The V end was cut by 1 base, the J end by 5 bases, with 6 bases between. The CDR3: CASSYFVYQPQHF. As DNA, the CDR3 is TGTGCCAGCAGTTACTTCGTGTATCAGCCCCAGCATTTT.

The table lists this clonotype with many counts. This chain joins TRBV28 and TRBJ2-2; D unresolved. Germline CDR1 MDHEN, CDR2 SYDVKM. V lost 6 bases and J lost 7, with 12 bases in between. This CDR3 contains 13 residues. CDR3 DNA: TGTGCCAGCAGAGCCCCCAGCAGCGGGGAGCTGTTTTTT. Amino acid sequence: CASRAPSSGELFF.

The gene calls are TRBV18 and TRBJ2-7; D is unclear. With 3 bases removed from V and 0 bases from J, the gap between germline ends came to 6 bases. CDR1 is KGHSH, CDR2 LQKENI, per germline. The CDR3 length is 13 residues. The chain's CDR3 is CASSPATSYEQYF. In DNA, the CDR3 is TGTGCCAGCTCACCGGCTACCTCCTACGAGCAGTACTTC.

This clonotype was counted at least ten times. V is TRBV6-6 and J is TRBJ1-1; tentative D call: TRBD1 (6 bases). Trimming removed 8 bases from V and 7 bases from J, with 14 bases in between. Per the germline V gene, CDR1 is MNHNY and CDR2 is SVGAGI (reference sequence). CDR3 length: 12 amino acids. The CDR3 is CASGGQTVEAFF. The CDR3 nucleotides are TGTGCCAGCGGCGGACAGACAGTTGAAGCTTTCTTT.

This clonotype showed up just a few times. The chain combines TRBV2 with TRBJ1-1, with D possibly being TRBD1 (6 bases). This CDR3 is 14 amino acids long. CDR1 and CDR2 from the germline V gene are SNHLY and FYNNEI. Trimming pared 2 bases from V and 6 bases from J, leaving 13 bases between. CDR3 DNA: TGTGCCAGCAGTGAACGATCAGGGGTACCTGAAGCTTTCTTT. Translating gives CASSERSGVPEAFF.

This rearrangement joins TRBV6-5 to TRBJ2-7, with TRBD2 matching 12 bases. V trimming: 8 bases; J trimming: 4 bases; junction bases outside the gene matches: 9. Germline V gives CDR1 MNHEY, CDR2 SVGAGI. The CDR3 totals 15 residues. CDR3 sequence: CASEPTSGSFYEQYF. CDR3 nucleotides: TGTGCCAGCGAACCGACTAGCGGGAGTTTTTACGAGCAGTACTTC.

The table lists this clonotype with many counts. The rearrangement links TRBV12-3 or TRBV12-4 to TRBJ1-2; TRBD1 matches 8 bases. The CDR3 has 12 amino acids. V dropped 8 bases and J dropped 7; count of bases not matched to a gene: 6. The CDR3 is CASFTGGGGYTF. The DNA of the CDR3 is TGTGCCAGCTTCACAGGGGGAGGTGGCTACACCTTC.

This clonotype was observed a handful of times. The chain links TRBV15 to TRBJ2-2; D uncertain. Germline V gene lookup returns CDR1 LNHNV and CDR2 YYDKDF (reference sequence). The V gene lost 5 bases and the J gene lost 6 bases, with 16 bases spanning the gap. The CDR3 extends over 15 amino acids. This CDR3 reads CATSSRLGSPGELFF. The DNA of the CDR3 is TGTGCCACCAGCTCCCGGTTGGGGTCGCCCGGGGAGCTGTTTTTT.

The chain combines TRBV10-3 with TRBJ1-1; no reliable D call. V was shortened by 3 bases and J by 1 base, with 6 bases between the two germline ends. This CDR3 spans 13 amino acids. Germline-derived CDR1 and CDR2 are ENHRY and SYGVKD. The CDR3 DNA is TGTGCCATCAGTGAAGAACCGAACACTGAAGCTTTCTTT. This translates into CAISEEPNTEAFF.

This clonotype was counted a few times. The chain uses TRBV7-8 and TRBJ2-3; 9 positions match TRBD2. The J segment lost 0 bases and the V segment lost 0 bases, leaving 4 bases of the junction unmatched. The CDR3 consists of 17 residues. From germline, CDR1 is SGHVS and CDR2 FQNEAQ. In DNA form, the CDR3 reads TGTGCCAGCAGCTTAGCGCTAACTAGCGGGAGCACAGATACGCAGTATTTT. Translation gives CASSLALTSGSTDTQYF.

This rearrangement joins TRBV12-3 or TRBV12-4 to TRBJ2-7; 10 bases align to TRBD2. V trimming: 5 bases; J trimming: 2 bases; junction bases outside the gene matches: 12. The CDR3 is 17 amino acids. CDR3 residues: CASSDGGLAEVPYEQYF. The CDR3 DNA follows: TGTGCCAGCAGTGACGGCGGACTAGCGGAGGTACCCTACGAGCAGTACTTC.

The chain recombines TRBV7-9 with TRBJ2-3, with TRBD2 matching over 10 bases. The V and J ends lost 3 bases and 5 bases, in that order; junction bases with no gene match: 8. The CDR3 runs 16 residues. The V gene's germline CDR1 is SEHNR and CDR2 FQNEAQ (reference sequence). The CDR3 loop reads CASSFLLAGVGDTQYF. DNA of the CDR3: TGTGCCAGCAGCTTTTTGCTAGCGGGAGTTGGAGATACGCAGTATTTT.

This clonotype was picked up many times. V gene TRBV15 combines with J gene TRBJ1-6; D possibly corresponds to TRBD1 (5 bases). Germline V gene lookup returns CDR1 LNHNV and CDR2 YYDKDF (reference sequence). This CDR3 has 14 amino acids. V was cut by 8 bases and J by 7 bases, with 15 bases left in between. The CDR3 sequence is CATVMGRGNSPLHF. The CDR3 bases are TGTGCCACCGTCATGGGACGGGGAAATTCACCCCTCCACTTT.

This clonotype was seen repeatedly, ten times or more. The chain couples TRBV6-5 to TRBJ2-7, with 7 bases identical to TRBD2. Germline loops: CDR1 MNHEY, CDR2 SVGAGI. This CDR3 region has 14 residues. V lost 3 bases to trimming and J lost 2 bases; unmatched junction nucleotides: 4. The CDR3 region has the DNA TGTGCCAGCAGTTATAGCGGGTCCCCCTACGAGCAGTACTTC. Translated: CASSYSGSPYEQYF.

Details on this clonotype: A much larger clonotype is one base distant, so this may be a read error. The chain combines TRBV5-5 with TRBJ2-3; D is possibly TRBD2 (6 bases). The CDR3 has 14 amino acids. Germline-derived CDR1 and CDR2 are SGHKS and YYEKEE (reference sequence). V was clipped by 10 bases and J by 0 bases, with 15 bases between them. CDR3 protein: CAGAASGSTDTQYF. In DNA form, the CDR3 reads TGTGCCGGCGCCGCCAGCGGGAGCACAGATACGCAGTATTTT. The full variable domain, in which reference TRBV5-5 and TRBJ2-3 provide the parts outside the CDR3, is DAGVTQSPTHLIKTRGQQVTLRCSPISGHKSVSWYQQVLGQGPQFIFQYYEKEERGRGNFPDRFSARQFPNYSSELNVNALLLGDSALYLCAGAASGSTDTQYFGPGTRLTVL.

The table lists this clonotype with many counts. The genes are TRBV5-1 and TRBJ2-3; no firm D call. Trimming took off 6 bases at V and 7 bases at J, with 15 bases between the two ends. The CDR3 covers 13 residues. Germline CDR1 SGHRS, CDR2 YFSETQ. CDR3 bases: TGCGCCAGCATCAGTCCCTCGACCAATACGCAGTATTTT. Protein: CASISPSTNTQYF. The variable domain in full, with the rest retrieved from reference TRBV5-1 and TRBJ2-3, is KAGVTQTPRYLIKTRGQQVTLSCSPISGHRSVSWYQQTPGQGLQFLFEYFSETQRNKGNFPGRFSGRQFSNSRSEMNVSTLELGDSALYLCASISPSTNTQYFGPGTRLTVL.

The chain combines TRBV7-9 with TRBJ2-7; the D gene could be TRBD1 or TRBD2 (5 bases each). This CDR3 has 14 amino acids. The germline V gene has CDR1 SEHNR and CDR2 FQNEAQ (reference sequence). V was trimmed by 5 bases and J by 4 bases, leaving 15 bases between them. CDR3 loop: CASSPVGEWYEQYF. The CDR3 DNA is TGTGCCAGCAGCCCCGTGGGGGAGTGGTACGAGCAGTACTTC.

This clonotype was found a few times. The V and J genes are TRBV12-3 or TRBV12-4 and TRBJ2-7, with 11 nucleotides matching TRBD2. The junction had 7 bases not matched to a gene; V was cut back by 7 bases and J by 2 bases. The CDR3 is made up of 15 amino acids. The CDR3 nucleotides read TGTGCCAGCAATGTAGCGGGAGGGATCCCCTACGAGCAGTACTTC. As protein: CASNVAGGIPYEQYF.

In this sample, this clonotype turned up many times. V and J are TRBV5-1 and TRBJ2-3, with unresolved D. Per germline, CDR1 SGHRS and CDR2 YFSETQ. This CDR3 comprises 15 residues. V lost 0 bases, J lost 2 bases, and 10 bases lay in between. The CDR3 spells CASSLATGDTDTQYF. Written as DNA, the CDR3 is TGCGCCAGCAGCTTGGCCACTGGGGACACAGATACGCAGTATTTT.

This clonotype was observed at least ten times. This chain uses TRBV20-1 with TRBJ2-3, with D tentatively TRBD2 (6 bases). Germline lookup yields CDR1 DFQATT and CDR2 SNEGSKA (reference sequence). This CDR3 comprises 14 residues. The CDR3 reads CSHLAGKSTDTQYF. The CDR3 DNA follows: TGCAGCCATCTGGCGGGGAAGAGCACAGATACGCAGTATTTT.